The clone carrying this T cell receptor (beta chain) was seen more than once but under ten times. What it recognizes is unknown. This specimen comes from a study of blood T cells in healthy people across ages. Study-wide results and caveats: Compared with aged donors, long-lived donors showed fewer expanded clones, suggesting selection.

A second PCR, run for about 7 to 11 cycles, used a sample-barcoded 5' primer plus a J-beta primer mix. Every sample produced at least 3 million CDR3-containing paired-end reads. TCRdb fed the 5' RACE reads into MiXCR, producing one record per CDR3 protein. This sample has 700,000 to 850,000 distinct CDR3 sequences, with about 53% found just once. CDR1 MNHEY and CDR2 SMNVEV come from the germline V gene (reference sequence). The V end lost 4 bases, the J end lost 4 bases, and 14 bases lay between the germline ends. CDR3 length: 16 amino acids. The authors isolated at least 6 million PBMCs per sample. The extraction recovered at least 5 micrograms of total RNA per sample.

The sequenced material came from blood. The sequence was collected from an elderly man in good health. The chain joins TRBV27 to TRBJ1-6; a possible D gene is TRBD1 (6 bases). CDR3: CASSSYRVPYNSPLHF. The CDR3 DNA reads TGTGCCAGCAGTTCGTACAGGGTCCCTTATAATTCACCCCTCCACTTT.